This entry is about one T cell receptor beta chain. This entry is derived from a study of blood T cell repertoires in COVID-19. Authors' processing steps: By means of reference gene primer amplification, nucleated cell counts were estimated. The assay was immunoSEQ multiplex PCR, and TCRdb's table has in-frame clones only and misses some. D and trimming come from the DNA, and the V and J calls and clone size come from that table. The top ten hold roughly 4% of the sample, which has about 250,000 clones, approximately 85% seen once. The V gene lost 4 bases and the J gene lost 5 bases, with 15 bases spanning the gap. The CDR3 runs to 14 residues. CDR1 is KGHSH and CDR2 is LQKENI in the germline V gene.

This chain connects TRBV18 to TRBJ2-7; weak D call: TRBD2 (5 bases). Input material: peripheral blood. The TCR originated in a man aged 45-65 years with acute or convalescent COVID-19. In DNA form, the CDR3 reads TGTGCCAGCTCACGGGGTAGCGAGGTGAACGAGCAGTACTTC. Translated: CASSRGSEVNEQYF.